Below, one TCR beta chain is given with its context. Seattle participants joined during active infection and were tracked over time. Germline CDR1 reads MNHEY; CDR2 reads SVGAGI. The CDR3 totals 13 residues. Trimming took off 6 bases at V and 3 bases at J, with 11 bases between the two ends. Sequencing used immunoSEQ multiplex PCR; TCRdb keeps in-frame clones, though not all of them. The table records 100,000 to 150,000 clones, around nine tenths of them present only once. This specimen comes from a study of blood T cell repertoires in COVID-19. Study in general: The United States, Italy and Spain were the sources of the acute and convalescent COVID-19 samples. Sources were T cells, B-cell-depleted T cells, or PBMCs; the material itself was cDNA or gDNA.

The chain uses TRBV6-5 and TRBJ2-5; TRBD1 might be the D (5 bases). Sequencing was carried out using peripheral blood. This TCR came from a woman between 65 and 79 years old with COVID-19, enrolled during active disease. The CDR3: CASSLSGKETQYF. The CDR3 DNA reads as TGTGCCAGCAGCCTCTCAGGGAAAGAGACCCAGTACTTC.